These 11 T cell receptor beta chains share one sample of origin, sequenced in a study of blood T cell repertoires in COVID-19. TCRdb's copy holds only in-frame clones and misses some; the assay was immunoSEQ multiplex PCR. The sample holds 200,000 to 250,000 clones; roughly nine tenths are singletons and the top ten take over 3%. Sequenced sample: PBMCs or T cells enriched from blood (not recorded which). Receptor source: a woman aged 50 to 60 in a cohort exposed to, infected with or recovered from COVID-19 (not recorded which).

The rearrangement joins TRBV28 to TRBJ1-1, with D hard to call. CDR1 MDHEN and CDR2 SYDVKM come from the germline V gene. This CDR3 comprises 16 residues. The germline V and J ends were trimmed by 6 bases and 1 base, with 18 bases remaining between them. The CDR3 loop reads CASRPYYTIKNTEAFF. Written as DNA, the CDR3 is TGTGCCAGCAGACCTTACTACACAATAAAGAACACTGAAGCTTTCTTT.

The chain is built from TRBV30 and TRBJ2-3; TRBD2 aligns across 9 bases. Germline V CDR1 and CDR2: GTSNPN, SVGIG (reference sequence). The V gene end was trimmed by 3 bases and the J gene end by 3 bases; junction bases not matched to a gene: 7. The CDR3 contains 15 residues. The CDR3 nucleotides are TGTGCCTGGAGAACAGCGGGGGGAGGAACAGATACGCAGTATTTT. It is translated as CAWRTAGGGTDTQYF.

In DNA form, the CDR3 reads TGTGCCAGCAGTTTAAGATTCCAGTATGGCTACACCTTC. Translating it yields CASSLRFQYGYTF. The V gene is TRBV28, the J gene TRBJ1-2, with D unclear. The CDR3 has 13 amino acids. V lost 2 bases to trimming and J lost 5 bases, with 9 bases between them. The germline V gene has CDR1 MDHEN and CDR2 SYDVKM.

This clone was seen only once. V usage is TRBV11-2 and J usage is TRBJ1-3; D is undetermined. Germline V lookup: CDR1 SGHAT, CDR2 FQNNGV. V was trimmed by 3 bases and J by 15 bases, leaving 15 bases between them. The CDR3 is made up of 12 amino acids. DNA of the CDR3: TGTGCCAGCAGCTTCGGCGGCGACGCAGCATATTTT. Translating it yields CASSFGGDAAYF.

The chain joins TRBV28 to TRBJ2-2; TRBD1 aligns across 9 bases. This CDR3 spans 16 amino acids. V was pared by 6 bases and J by 4 bases, with 9 bases of the junction left unmatched. Germline V lookup: CDR1 MDHEN, CDR2 SYDVKM. CDR3 nucleotide sequence: TGTGCCAGCAGCCCCCTCCGGGACAGGGTCACCGGGGAGCTGTTTTTT. Translating it yields CASSPLRDRVTGELFF.

This clone turned up a few times. The genes are TRBV5-5 and TRBJ1-3; D ambiguous. V dropped 0 bases and J dropped 0 bases, with 10 bases sitting between them. The CDR3 extends over 16 amino acids. Germline V gene data show CDR1 as SGHKS and CDR2 as YYEKEE (reference sequence). The CDR3 nucleotides are TGTGCCAGCAGCTTGGGTCCAGAAACCTCTGGAAACACCATATATTTT. Residues: CASSLGPETSGNTIYF.

This clone was observed a few times. The CDR3: CASSYGTANYGYTF. In DNA form, the CDR3 reads TGTGCCAGCAGCTATGGGACAGCCAACTATGGCTACACCTTC. The V call is TRBV7-2, the J call TRBJ1-2; 7 bases fit TRBD1. Germline CDR1 SGHTA, CDR2 FQGNSA. Trimming removed 4 bases from V and 2 bases from J; junction bases left unmatched: 4. The CDR3 extends over 14 amino acids.

V and J are TRBV6-5 and TRBJ1-5; maybe TRBD1 (6 bases). The CDR3 loop spans 14 amino acids. The germline V gene has CDR1 MNHEY and CDR2 SVGAGI. Trimming stripped 7 bases from V and 2 bases from J, with 12 bases between. CDR3 DNA: TGTGCCAGCACCCCGGACAGCCGCAATCAGCCCCAGCATTTT. It codes for CASTPDSRNQPQHF.

The V gene is TRBV5-4, the J gene TRBJ2-5, with D perhaps matching TRBD2 (7 bases). Trimming took off 6 bases at V and 5 bases at J, with 17 bases between the two ends. In germline, CDR1 is SGHNT, CDR2 YYREEE (reference sequence). The CDR3 covers 14 residues. The CDR3 nucleotides read TGTGCCAGCACCTCCCGCGGGGGCCGGGAGACCCAGTACTTC. This encodes CASTSRGGRETQYF.

V is TRBV5-6 and J is TRBJ1-6, with a tentative D call TRBD1 (5 bases). The CDR3 is 14 amino acids. Trimming took off 1 base at V and 11 bases at J, with 13 bases between the two ends. CDR1 is SGHDT, CDR2 YYEEEE, per germline. CDR3 sequence reads: CASSLLPGGTPLHF. The CDR3 nucleotides read TGTGCCAGCAGCTTGCTGCCTGGGGGGACACCCCTCCACTTT.

The genes are TRBV7-3 and TRBJ2-3, with D maybe TRBD1 (6 bases). CDR1 and CDR2 from the germline V gene are SGHTA and FQGTGA. This CDR3 has 15 residues. V was shortened by 5 bases and J by 0 bases, with 12 bases between the two germline ends. The chain's CDR3 is CASSQRTASTDTQYF. In DNA, the CDR3 is TGTGCCAGCAGCCAGAGGACAGCTAGCACAGATACGCAGTATTTT.